These 26 T cell receptor beta chains came from one sample sequenced in a study of cytomegalovirus exposure and HLA in healthy donors. The PCR was carried out with 60 Vbeta primers and 13 Jbeta primers. The repertoire was sequenced with immunoSEQ multiplex PCR; TCRdb's copy has only in-frame clones and lacks some. The sample consists of approximately 140,000 clones, around 69% of them appearing once. The specimen sequenced was PBMCs. The receptors were gathered from a human donor in good health.

This clone was seen a few times. The chain uses TRBV5-6 and TRBJ1-2, with unresolved D. Germline CDR1 SGHDT, CDR2 YYEEEE. The CDR3 totals 13 residues. Trimming took 1 base from V and 7 from J, leaving 11 bases between them. CDR3 protein: CASSLTAHPGYTF. CDR3 DNA sequence: TGTGCCAGCAGCTTGACAGCACATCCTGGCTACACCTTC. Together with reference TRBV5-6 and TRBJ1-2, the CDR3 gives the full variable domain: DAGVTQSPTHLIKTRGQQVTLRCSPKSGHDTVSWYQQALGQGPQFIFQYYEEEERQRGNFPDRFSGHQFPNYSSELNVNALLLGDSALYLCASSLTAHPGYTFGSGTRLTVV.

In DNA, the CDR3 is TGTGCCAGCAGCCAGGGACAGATAAATGAGCAGTTCTTC. Translation gives CASSQGQINEQFF. The J gene is TRBJ2-1, the V gene TRBV4-2; 7 bases line up with TRBD1. V trimming: 3 bases; J trimming: 7 bases; junction bases outside the gene matches: 3. The CDR3 is made up of 13 amino acids. Germline V lookup: CDR1 LGHNA, CDR2 YNFKEQ.

The chain combines TRBV19 with TRBJ2-1; 7 nucleotides agree with TRBD1. Losses at the gene ends were 3 bases for V and 3 bases for J; bases not matched to a gene: 11. The CDR3 covers 17 residues. Germline CDR1 LNHDA, CDR2 SQIVND (reference sequence). The CDR3 is CASSIPGGRGNYNEQFF. The CDR3 DNA reads as TGTGCCAGTAGTATTCCCGGCGGCAGGGGGAACTACAATGAGCAGTTCTTC.

This chain connects TRBV6-6 to TRBJ1-1, with D tentatively TRBD1 (5 bases). The germline CDR1 and CDR2 sequences are MNHNY and SVGAGI (reference sequence). The germline V and J ends were trimmed by 6 bases and 4 bases, with 9 bases remaining between them. The CDR3 contains 12 residues. CDR3 coding DNA: TGTGCCAGCAGAGCAGGGCCCACTGAAGCTTTCTTT. Its translation: CASRAGPTEAFF.

The chain is built from TRBV30 and TRBJ2-7; 7 bases fit TRBD1. Germline assignment: CDR1 GTSNPN and CDR2 SVGIG (reference sequence). V dropped 1 base and J dropped 3; count of bases not matched to a gene: 6. This CDR3 is built from 14 residues. The CDR3 DNA follows: TGTGCCTGGAGTGGGAACAGGGGCGTCTACGAGCAGTACTTC. Translated: CAWSGNRGVYEQYF.

The chain links TRBV10-3 to TRBJ2-7; TRBD1 might be the D (7 bases). The V and J ends lost 10 bases and 5 bases respectively, with 15 bases between them. CDR1 is ENHRY, CDR2 SYGVKD, per germline. The CDR3 totals 12 residues. CDR3 loop: CATGGDRDEQYF. DNA for the CDR3: TGTGCCACCGGGGGAGACAGGGACGAGCAGTACTTC.

The table lists this clone with a count of one. Other nucleotide sequences from this sample produce the same CDR3. The rearrangement links TRBV7-3 to TRBJ2-3; D possibly corresponds to TRBD1 (5 bases). CDR1 SGHTA and CDR2 FQGTGA come from the germline V gene. This CDR3 has 14 amino acids. Deletions cut 4 bases from V and 3 bases from J, with 11 bases between. The CDR3 bases are TGTGCCAGCAGCTCAGGGCGGAATACAGATACGCAGTATTTT. Translating gives CASSSGRNTDTQYF.

V is TRBV11-3 and J is TRBJ1-1; D might be TRBD1 (5 bases). CDR1 and CDR2 from the germline V gene are SGHNT and YENEEA. V was clipped by 6 bases and J by 1 base, with 9 bases between them. CDR3 size: 13 residues. The CDR3 nucleotides are TGTGCCAGCAGTGGACAACAGAACACTGAAGCTTTCTTT. Protein sequence: CASSGQQNTEAFF.

This clone showed up just once. This sequence joins TRBV4-3 and TRBJ2-7, with D tentatively TRBD2 (6 bases). The V end was cut by 4 bases, the J end by 6 bases, with 16 bases between. The CDR3 is 14 amino acids. Per germline, CDR1 LGHNA and CDR2 YSLEER. The CDR3 DNA sequence: TGCGCCAGCAGCCTGCGGGACCGGCAAGGCGAGCAGTACTTC. This codes for CASSLRDRQGEQYF.

The chain joins TRBV10-3 to TRBJ1-1; D is perhaps TRBD1 (5 bases). CDR3 length: 13 residues. Trimming took 6 bases from V and 3 from J, leaving 11 bases between them. The V gene's germline CDR1 is ENHRY and CDR2 SYGVKD. As DNA, the CDR3 is TGTGCCATCAGGGTTGGAGGGGACACTGAAGCTTTCTTT. Translating gives CAIRVGGDTEAFF.

J is TRBJ2-3 and V is TRBV27; a possible D gene is TRBD2 (5 bases). CDR3 size: 16 residues. CDR1 and CDR2 (germline): MNHEY, SMNVEV (reference sequence). The V gene lost 3 bases and the J gene lost 2 bases, with 15 bases spanning the gap. The CDR3 nucleotides read TGTGCCAGCAGTTTTAGTAGCGCCTTTTCCACAGATACGCAGTATTTT. It translates to CASSFSSAFSTDTQYF.

The rearrangement joins TRBV6-6 to TRBJ1-1; D perhaps matches TRBD1 (5 bases). The V end lost 7 bases, the J end lost 1 base, and 16 bases lay between the germline ends. There are 15 residues in the CDR3. Germline values: CDR1 MNHNY, CDR2 SVGAGI (reference sequence). DNA for the CDR3: TGTGCCAGCACTATTACGGGGGAATGGAACACTGAAGCTTTCTTT. Its protein product is CASTITGEWNTEAFF.

This clone is a singleton in its sample. The rearrangement uses TRBV4-3 and TRBJ1-4; D is ambiguous. This CDR3 comprises 15 residues. V was shortened by 0 bases and J by 2 bases, with 7 bases between the two germline ends. From germline, CDR1 is LGHNA and CDR2 YSLEER. For the CDR3, the DNA is TGCGCCAGCAGCCAAGAGGTCGCGACTAATGAAAAACTGTTTTTT. It encodes CASSQEVATNEKLFF.

This clone was counted a single time. The V and J genes are TRBV29-1 and TRBJ2-7, with 9 nucleotides matching TRBD2. The CDR3 covers 14 residues. Germline V gene sequence: CDR1 SQVTM, CDR2 ANQGSEA. The ends lost 2 bases at V and 4 bases at J; junction bases unmatched: 6. CDR3 DNA: TGCAGCGTTGAATTGGCTAGCGGGATTTACGAGCAGTACTTC. This encodes CSVELASGIYEQYF.

In this sample, this clone turned up a few times. The V gene is TRBV14, the J gene TRBJ2-3; D is possibly TRBD2 (5 bases). V lost 0 bases and J 5 bases, leaving 12 bases between the germline ends. The germline V gene has CDR1 SGHDN and CDR2 FVKESK. The length of the CDR3 is 15 residues. DNA for the CDR3: TGTGCCAGCAGCCAAGACACGCGGGCGGAAGATACGCAGTATTTT. Translation: CASSQDTRAEDTQYF. Full variable domain (missing parts from reference TRBV14 and TRBJ2-3): EAGVTQFPSHSVIEKGQTVTLRCDPISGHDNLYWYRRVMGKEIKFLLHFVKESKQDESGMPNNRFLAERTGGTYSTLKVQPAELEDSGVYFCASSQDTRAEDTQYFGPGTRLTVL.

V usage is TRBV29-1 and J usage is TRBJ2-7; 10 bases are shared with TRBD2. The V gene end was trimmed by 5 bases and the J gene end by 2 bases; junction bases not matched to a gene: 12. CDR1 and CDR2 (germline): SQVTM, ANQGSEA. The CDR3 sequence is 16 residues long. The CDR3 is CSVMKRGGLLTYEQYF. The CDR3, as DNA: TGCAGCGTTATGAAGCGGGGGGGCCTACTAACCTACGAGCAGTACTTC.

This clone showed up just once. The chain combines TRBV11-1 with TRBJ2-3, with 9 bases aligning to TRBD2. After removal of 1 base from V and 2 bases from J, the junction contained 10 bases not matched to a gene. The CDR3 loop spans 18 amino acids. Germline values: CDR1 SGHAT, CDR2 FQDESV (reference sequence). The CDR3 DNA follows: TGTGCCAGCAGCTTAGGAAGGGGAGCGGGAGGACCCACAGATACGCAGTATTTT. Translating it yields CASSLGRGAGGPTDTQYF.

The chain is built from TRBV9 and TRBJ2-1; perhaps TRBD2 as D (6 bases). The germline V gene encodes CDR1 SGDLS and CDR2 YYNGEE. This CDR3 comprises 16 residues. V was pared by 4 bases and J by 8 bases, with 22 bases between. The CDR3 loop is CASSKGTGLSIHEQFF. CDR3 DNA: TGTGCCAGCAGCAAAGGGACGGGACTCTCTATCCATGAGCAGTTCTTC. The full variable domain, with the rest looked up from reference TRBV9 and TRBJ2-1, is DSGVTQTPKHLITATGQRVTLRCSPRSGDLSVYWYQQSLDQGLQFLIQYYNGEERAKGNILERFSAQQFPDLHSELNLSSLELGDSALYFCASSKGTGLSIHEQFFGPGTRLTVL.

The J gene is TRBJ1-2, the V gene TRBV28, with 8 nucleotides matching TRBD1. The CDR3 contains 14 residues. V shed 7 bases and J 4 bases; nucleotides not matched to a gene: 8. CDR1 and CDR2 from the germline V gene are MDHEN and SYDVKM. The CDR3 DNA follows: TGTGCCAGCACCCCAGGGGGCGTTGGCTATGGCTACACCTTC. Amino acids: CASTPGGVGYGYTF.

The chain recombines TRBV19 with TRBJ2-7; D is perhaps TRBD1 (6 bases). Per the germline V gene, CDR1 is LNHDA and CDR2 is SQIVND (reference sequence). Trimming removed 1 base at V and 6 bases at J, with 10 bases between. This CDR3 region has 13 residues. As DNA, the CDR3 is TGTGCCAGTAGTATAGCCACAGGGTCCGAGCAGTACTTC. This codes for CASSIATGSEQYF.

About this clone itself: A junction end diverges from the germline sequence, so it may reflect a read error. The V call is TRBV7-9, the J call TRBJ1-2; possible D gene TRBD1, 5 bases. Germline V gene sequence: CDR1 SEHNR, CDR2 FQNEAQ (reference sequence). There are 14 residues in the CDR3. This CDR3 reads CSSSLDGRVAGYTF. The CDR3 bases are TGTTCCAGCAGCTTAGATGGCAGGGTGGCTGGCTACACCTTC.

V and J are TRBV5-1 and TRBJ1-2, with TRBD1 matching 9 bases. Germline V gene sequence: CDR1 SGHRS, CDR2 YFSETQ. V was clipped by 4 bases and J by 7 bases; unmatched bases: 11. The CDR3 loop spans 15 amino acids. CDR3 in amino acids: CASSHHRDRDAGYTF. The DNA of the CDR3 is TGCGCCAGCAGCCATCACCGGGACAGGGACGCTGGCTACACCTTC.

The chain links TRBV23-1 to TRBJ2-3, with 7 bases identical to TRBD2. TRBV23-1 is placed among ORFs of uncertain function. V trimming: 0 bases; J trimming: 2 bases; junction bases outside the gene matches: 8. The CDR3 has 17 amino acids. The CDR3 DNA reads as TGCGCCAGCAGTCAATCTGCTACTAGCGAACTCACAGATACGCAGTATTTT. Amino acid sequence: CASSQSATSELTDTQYF.

This clone was picked up a small number of times. The J gene is TRBJ2-1, the V gene TRBV29-1; tentative D call: TRBD1 (6 bases). The germline gives CDR1 SQVTM, CDR2 ANQGSEA. This CDR3 comprises 15 residues. The V end was cut by 3 bases, the J end by 6 bases, with 18 bases between. The CDR3 coding sequence is TGCAGCGTTGAGGGTTATCAGGGGCCAACCAATGAGCAGTTCTTC. Protein: CSVEGYQGPTNEQFF.

There are a few counts of this clone. The gene calls are TRBV29-1 and TRBJ1-2; 10 nucleotides align to TRBD1. CDR1 is SQVTM and CDR2 is ANQGSEA in the germline V gene. The CDR3 covers 13 residues. V was clipped by 4 bases and J by 5 bases; unmatched bases: 4. CDR3 region: CSVGQGARYGYTF. CDR3 nucleotide sequence: TGCAGCGTTGGACAGGGGGCGCGGTATGGCTACACCTTC. Supplemented by reference TRBV29-1 and TRBJ1-2, the full variable domain reads SAVISQKPSRDICQRGTSLTIQCQVDSQVTMMFWYRQQPGQSLTLIATANQGSEATYESGFVIDKFPISRPNLTFSTLTVSNMSPEDSSIYLCSVGQGARYGYTFGSGTRLTVV.

The chain is built from TRBV19 and TRBJ1-2; TRBD1 might be the D (5 bases). V was clipped by 4 bases and J by 8 bases, with 11 bases between them. The CDR3 is 12 amino acids. The V gene's germline CDR1 is LNHDA and CDR2 SQIVND (reference sequence). The CDR3 nucleotides are TGTGCCAGTAGTACAGGGACTGGCGGCTACACCTTC. Residues: CASSTGTGGYTF.